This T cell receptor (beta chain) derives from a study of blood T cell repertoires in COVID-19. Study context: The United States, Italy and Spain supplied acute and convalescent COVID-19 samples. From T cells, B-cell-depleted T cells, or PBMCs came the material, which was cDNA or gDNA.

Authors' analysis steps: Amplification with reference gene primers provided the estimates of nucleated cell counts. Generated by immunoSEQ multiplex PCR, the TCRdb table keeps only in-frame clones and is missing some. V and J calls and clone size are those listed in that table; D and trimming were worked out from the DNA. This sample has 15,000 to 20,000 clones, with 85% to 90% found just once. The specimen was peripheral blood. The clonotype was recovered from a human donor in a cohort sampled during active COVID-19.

CDR3 DNA: TGTGCCAGCTCACCAGTAGCAGGGGGCGCAACAGATACGCAGTATTTT. Amino acid sequence: CASSPVAGGATDTQYF. The chain uses TRBV18 and TRBJ2-3; 8 bases are shared with TRBD1. Trimming removed 2 bases from V and 3 bases from J; junction bases left unmatched: 7. Germline V CDR1 and CDR2: KGHSH, LQKENI. CDR3 length equals 16 residues.